The entry below gives a single TCR beta chain sequence along with its context. The antigen remains undetermined. The data originate from a study of cytomegalovirus exposure and HLA in healthy donors. Study-level points and caveats: The study recorded around 160 TCR beta chains that were cytomegalovirus-associated. A prior analysis recorded that most TCR beta V segments were productive about 90% or about 30% of the time. Rarity marked most TCR sequences, yet some public TCRs occurred in many donors. Later analysis suggested links between common viral pathogens and several top significant clusters.

The V gene's germline CDR1 is SGHAT and CDR2 FQNNGV. The J segment lost 7 bases and the V segment lost 1 base, leaving 4 bases of the junction unmatched. This CDR3 contains 13 residues. 13 Jbeta primers and 60 Vbeta primers were used for the PCR. Assay: immunoSEQ multiplex PCR; the TCRdb copy retains only in-frame clones and omits some. This table holds some 160,000 clones, 60% to 80% found once. Input material: PBMCs. This rearrangement joins TRBV11-2 to TRBJ2-7; 7 bases are a match to TRBD2. The TCR sequence derives from a male donor in good health and CMV-seronegative. As DNA, the CDR3 is TGTGCCAGCAGCTTAGCGGGAGGAGTAGAGCAGTACTTC. Its translation: CASSLAGGVEQYF.